This TCR beta chain originates from a study of blood T cell repertoires in COVID-19. Study summary: Spain, Italy and the United States supplied samples that represented acute and convalescent COVID-19. T cells, B-cell-depleted T cells, or PBMCs provided the cDNA or gDNA that served as material.

Germline-derived CDR1 and CDR2 are LNHDA and SQIVND (reference sequence). CDR3 length equals 14 residues. V lost 6 bases and J lost 0, with 9 bases in between. The assay was immunoSEQ multiplex PCR, and TCRdb's table has in-frame clones only and misses some. The table lists about 190,000 clones, approximately 90% of them singletons, with about 1.1% in the top ten. This clone came up once. The origin of this receptor is a man aged 25 to 40 with acute or convalescent COVID-19. Sequenced: peripheral blood. This chain joins TRBV19 and TRBJ1-5; D unclear. The CDR3 bases are TGTGCCAGTAGCACAGATAATAGCAATCAGCCCCAGCATTTT. This gives the protein CASSTDNSNQPQHF.